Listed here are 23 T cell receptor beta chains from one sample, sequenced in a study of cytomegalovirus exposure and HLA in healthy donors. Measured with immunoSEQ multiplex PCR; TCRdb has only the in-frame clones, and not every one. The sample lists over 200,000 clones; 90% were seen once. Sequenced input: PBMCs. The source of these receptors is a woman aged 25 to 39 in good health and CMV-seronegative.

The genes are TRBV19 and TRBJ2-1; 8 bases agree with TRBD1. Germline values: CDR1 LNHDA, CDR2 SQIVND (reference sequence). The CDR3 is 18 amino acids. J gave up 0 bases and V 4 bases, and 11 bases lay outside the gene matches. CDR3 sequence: CASSTHQGAISSYNEQFF. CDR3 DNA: TGTGCCAGTAGTACGCATCAGGGGGCCATCAGCTCCTACAATGAGCAGTTCTTC.

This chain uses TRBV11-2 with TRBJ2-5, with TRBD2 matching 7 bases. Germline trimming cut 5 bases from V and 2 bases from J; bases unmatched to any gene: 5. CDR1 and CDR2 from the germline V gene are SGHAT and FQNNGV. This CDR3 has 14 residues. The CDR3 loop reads CASSQTLAQETQYF. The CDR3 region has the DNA TGTGCCAGCAGCCAAACACTAGCGCAAGAGACCCAGTACTTC.

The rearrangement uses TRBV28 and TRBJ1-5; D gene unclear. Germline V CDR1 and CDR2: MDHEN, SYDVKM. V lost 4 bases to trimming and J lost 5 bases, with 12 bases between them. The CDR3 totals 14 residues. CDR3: CASSSIGEDQPQHF. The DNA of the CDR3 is TGTGCCAGCAGTTCAATCGGAGAGGATCAGCCCCAGCATTTT.

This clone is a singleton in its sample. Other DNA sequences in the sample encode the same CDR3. DNA of the CDR3: TGCGCCAGCAGCCAGACTAGCGGGAACACCGGGGAGCTGTTTTTT. It codes for CASSQTSGNTGELFF. This chain uses TRBV4-3 with TRBJ2-2; 9 bases line up with TRBD2. Trimming took 3 bases from V and 1 from J; bases not matched to a gene: 0. The CDR3 is 15 residues long. In germline, CDR1 is LGHNA, CDR2 YSLEER.

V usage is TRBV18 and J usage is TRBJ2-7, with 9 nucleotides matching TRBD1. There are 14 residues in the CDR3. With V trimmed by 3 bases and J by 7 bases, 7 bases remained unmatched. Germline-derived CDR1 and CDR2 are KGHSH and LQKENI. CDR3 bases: TGTGCCAGCTCACCGGGACAGGGAGTTACGGAGCAGTACTTC. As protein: CASSPGQGVTEQYF.

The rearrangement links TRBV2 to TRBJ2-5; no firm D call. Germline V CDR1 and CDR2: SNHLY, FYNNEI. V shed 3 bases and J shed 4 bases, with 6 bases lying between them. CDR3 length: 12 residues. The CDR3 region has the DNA TGTGCCAGCAGTGATCGGACAGAGACCCAGTACTTC. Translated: CASSDRTETQYF.

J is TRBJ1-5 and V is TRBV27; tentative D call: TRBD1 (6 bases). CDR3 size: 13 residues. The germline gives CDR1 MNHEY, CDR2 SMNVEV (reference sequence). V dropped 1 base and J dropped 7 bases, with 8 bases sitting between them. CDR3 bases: TGTGCCAGCAGTTTATACAGGGACCAGCCCCAGCATTTT. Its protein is CASSLYRDQPQHF.

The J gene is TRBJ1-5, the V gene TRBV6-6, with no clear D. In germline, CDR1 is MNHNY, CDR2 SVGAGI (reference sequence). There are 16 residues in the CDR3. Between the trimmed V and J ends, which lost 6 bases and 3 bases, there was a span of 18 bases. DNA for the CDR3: TGTGCCAGCAGGGACCCTCAGCTAGGGTTCAATCAGCCCCAGCATTTT. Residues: CASRDPQLGFNQPQHF.

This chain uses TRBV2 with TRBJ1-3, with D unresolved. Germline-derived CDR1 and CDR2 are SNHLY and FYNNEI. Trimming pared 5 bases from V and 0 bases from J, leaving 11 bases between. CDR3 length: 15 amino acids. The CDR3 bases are TGTGCCAGCAGTCCGGGCCGTTACTCTGGAAACACCATATATTTT. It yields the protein CASSPGRYSGNTIYF.

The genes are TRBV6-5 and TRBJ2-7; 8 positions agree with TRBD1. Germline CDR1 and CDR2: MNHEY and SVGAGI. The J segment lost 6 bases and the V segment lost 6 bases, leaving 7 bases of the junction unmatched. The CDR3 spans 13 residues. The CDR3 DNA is TGTGCCAGCAGCCCGGGACAGGACTTCGAGCAGTACTTC. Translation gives CASSPGQDFEQYF.

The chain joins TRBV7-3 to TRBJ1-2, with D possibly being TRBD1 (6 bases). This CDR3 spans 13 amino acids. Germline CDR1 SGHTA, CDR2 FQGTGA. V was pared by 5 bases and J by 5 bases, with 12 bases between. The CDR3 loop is CASSRGQGYGYTF. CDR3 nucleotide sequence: TGTGCCAGCAGCCGGGGGCAGGGATATGGCTACACCTTC.

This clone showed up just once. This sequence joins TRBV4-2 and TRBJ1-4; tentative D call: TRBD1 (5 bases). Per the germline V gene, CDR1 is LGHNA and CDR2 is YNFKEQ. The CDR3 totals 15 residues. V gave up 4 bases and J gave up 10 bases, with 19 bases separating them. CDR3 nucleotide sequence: TGTGCCAGCAGCCGAGTGGGGCAGGTCGTCCTAAAACTGTTTTTT. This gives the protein CASSRVGQVVLKLFF.

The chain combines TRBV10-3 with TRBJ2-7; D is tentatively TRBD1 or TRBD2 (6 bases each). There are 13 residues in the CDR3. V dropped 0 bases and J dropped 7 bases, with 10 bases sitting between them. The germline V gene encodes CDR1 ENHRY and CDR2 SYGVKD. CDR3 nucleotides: TGTGCCATCAGTGAGTCGTCGGGGGCTGAGCAGTACTTC. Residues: CAISESSGAEQYF.

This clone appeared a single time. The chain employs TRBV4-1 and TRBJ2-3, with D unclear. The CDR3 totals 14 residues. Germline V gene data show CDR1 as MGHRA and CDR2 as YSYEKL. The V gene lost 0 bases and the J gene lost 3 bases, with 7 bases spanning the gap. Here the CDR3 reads CASSQDFPTDTQYF. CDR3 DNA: TGCGCCAGCAGCCAAGATTTCCCTACAGATACGCAGTATTTT.

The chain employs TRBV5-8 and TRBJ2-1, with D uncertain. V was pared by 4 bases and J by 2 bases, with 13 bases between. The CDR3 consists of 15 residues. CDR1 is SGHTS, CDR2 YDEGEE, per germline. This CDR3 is CASSLFGSTYNEQFF. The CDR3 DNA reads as TGTGCCAGCAGCCTGTTCGGAAGCACCTACAATGAGCAGTTCTTC.

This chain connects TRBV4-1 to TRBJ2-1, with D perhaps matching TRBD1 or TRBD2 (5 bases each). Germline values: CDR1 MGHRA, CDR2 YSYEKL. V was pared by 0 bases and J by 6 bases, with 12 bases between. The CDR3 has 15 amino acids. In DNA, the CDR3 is TGCGCCAGCAGCCAAGAATGGGACCCCAGCAATGAGCAGTTCTTC. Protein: CASSQEWDPSNEQFF.

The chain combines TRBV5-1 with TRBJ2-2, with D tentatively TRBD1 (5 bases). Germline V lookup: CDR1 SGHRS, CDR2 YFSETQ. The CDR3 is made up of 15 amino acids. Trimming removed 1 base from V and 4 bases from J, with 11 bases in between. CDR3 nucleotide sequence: TGCGCCAGCAGCTTGCAGGGTCTGGGCACCGGGGAGCTGTTTTTT. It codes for CASSLQGLGTGELFF. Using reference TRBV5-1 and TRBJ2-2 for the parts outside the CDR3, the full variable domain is KAGVTQTPRYLIKTRGQQVTLSCSPISGHRSVSWYQQTPGQGLQFLFEYFSETQRNKGNFPGRFSGRQFSNSRSEMNVSTLELGDSALYLCASSLQGLGTGELFFGEGSRLTVL.

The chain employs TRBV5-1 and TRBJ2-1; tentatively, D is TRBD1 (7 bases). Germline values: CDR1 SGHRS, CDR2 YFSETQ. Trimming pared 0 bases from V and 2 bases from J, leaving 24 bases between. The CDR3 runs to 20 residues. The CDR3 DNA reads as TGCGCCAGCAGCTTGGCCGGGACAGTATCCTTGGCGGGAACCTACAATGAGCAGTTCTTC. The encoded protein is CASSLAGTVSLAGTYNEQFF.

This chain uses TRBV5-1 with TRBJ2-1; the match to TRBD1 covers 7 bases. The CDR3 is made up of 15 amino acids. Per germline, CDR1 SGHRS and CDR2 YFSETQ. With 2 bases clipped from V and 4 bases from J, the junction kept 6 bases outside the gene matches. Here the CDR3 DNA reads TGCGCCAGCAGCTTTCGACAGGGTACGTACAATGAGCAGTTCTTC. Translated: CASSFRQGTYNEQFF.

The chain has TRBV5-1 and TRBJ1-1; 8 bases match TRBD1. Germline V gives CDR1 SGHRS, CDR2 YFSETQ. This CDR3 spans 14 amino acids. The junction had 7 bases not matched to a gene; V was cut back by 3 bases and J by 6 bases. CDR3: CASSWDRINPEAFF. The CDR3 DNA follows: TGCGCCAGCAGCTGGGACAGGATTAATCCTGAAGCTTTCTTT.

CDR3 sequence: CASSFPGTRGYNEQFF. CDR3 DNA sequence: TGTGCCAGCAGCTTCCCCGGGACTAGAGGATACAATGAGCAGTTCTTC. The V gene is TRBV13, the J gene TRBJ2-1; 8 positions agree with TRBD2. Per germline, CDR1 PRHDT and CDR2 FYEKMQ (reference sequence). Unmatched junction bases numbered 8, after V lost 3 bases and J lost 4 bases. The CDR3 is 16 residues long.

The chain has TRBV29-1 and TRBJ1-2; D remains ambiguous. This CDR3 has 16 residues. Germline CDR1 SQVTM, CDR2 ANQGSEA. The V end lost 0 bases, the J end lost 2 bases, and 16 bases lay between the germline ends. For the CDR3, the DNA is TGCAGCGTTGAAGATTGGATCCAGGAGAAAAACTATGGCTACACCTTC. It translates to CSVEDWIQEKNYGYTF. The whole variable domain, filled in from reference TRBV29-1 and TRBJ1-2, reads SAVISQKPSRDICQRGTSLTIQCQVDSQVTMMFWYRQQPGQSLTLIATANQGSEATYESGFVIDKFPISRPNLTFSTLTVSNMSPEDSSIYLCSVEDWIQEKNYGYTFGSGTRLTVV.

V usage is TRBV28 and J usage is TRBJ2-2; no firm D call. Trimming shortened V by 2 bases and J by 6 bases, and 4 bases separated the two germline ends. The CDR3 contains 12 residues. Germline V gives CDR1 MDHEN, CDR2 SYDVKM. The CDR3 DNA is TGTGCCAGCAGTTTAGGAGCCGGGGAGCTGTTTTTT. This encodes CASSLGAGELFF.